This TCR beta chain was recorded in a study of T cells in Graves' hyperthyroidism and ophthalmopathy. V dropped 2 bases and J dropped 7; count of bases not matched to a gene: 4. Looked up from germline, CDR1 is SGDLS and CDR2 is YYNGEE. CDR3 size: 15 residues. The investigators amplified TCR beta CDR3 regions from RNA transcripts. TCR CDR3 regions were first amplified by RT-PCR with HTBI primers. TCRdb ran MiXCR on the multiplex PCR reads and lists one entry per CDR3 protein. The data contain hundreds of thousands of distinct CDR3 sequences, around 13% of them seen just once; the ten biggest clones take up roughly 10%.

The sample taken for sequencing was blood. The source is a woman under 30 with Graves' hyperthyroidism. The chain is built from TRBV9 and TRBJ1-6; 9 bases align to TRBD1. The CDR3 sequence: CASSVGQGRNSPLHF. The CDR3 DNA reads as TGTGCCAGCAGCGTGGGACAGGGACGGAATTCACCCCTCCACTTT.